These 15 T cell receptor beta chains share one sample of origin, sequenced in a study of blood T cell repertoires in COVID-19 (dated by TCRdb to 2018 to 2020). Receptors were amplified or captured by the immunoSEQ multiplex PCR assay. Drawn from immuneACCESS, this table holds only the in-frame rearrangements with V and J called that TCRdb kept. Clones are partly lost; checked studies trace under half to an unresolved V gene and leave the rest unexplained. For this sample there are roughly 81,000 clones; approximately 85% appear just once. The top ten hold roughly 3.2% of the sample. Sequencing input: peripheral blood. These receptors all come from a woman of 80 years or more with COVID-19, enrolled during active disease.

CDR3 amino acids: CASSLLPSGGALNNEQFF. The CDR3 bases are TGTGCCAGCAGCTTACTCCCTAGCGGGGGGGCCTTGAACAATGAGCAGTTCTTC. The rearrangement links TRBV7-3 to TRBJ2-1, with 12 bases that match TRBD2. V shed 2 bases and J 5 bases; nucleotides not matched to a gene: 10. This CDR3 has 18 amino acids. In germline, CDR1 is SGHTA, CDR2 FQGTGA.

CDR3 in amino acids: CASSPPRDRPAPYEQYF. CDR3 bases: TGTGCCAGCAGTCCCCCTCGGGACAGGCCCGCACCCTACGAGCAGTACTTC. The J gene is TRBJ2-7, the V gene TRBV28; 8 positions match TRBD1. CDR1 is MDHEN, CDR2 SYDVKM, per germline. The CDR3 loop spans 17 amino acids. The J segment lost 2 bases and the V segment lost 5 bases, leaving 14 bases of the junction unmatched.

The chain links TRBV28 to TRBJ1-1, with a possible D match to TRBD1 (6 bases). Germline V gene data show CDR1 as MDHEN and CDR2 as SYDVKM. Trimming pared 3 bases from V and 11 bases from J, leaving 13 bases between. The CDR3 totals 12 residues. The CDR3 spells CASSFAGTLAFF. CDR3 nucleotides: TGTGCCAGCAGTTTCGCCGGGACATTGGCTTTCTTT.

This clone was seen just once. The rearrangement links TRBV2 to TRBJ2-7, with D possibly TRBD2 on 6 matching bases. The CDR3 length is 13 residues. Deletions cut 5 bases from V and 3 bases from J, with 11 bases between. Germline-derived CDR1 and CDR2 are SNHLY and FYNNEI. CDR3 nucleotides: TGTGCCAGCAGTTCCGGGACTGTCTACGAGCAGTACTTC. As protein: CASSSGTVYEQYF.

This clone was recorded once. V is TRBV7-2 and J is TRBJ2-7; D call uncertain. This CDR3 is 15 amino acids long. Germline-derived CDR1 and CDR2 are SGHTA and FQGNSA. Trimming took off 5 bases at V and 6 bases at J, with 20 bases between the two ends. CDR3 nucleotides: TGTGCCAGCAGCATCTCCCAAGCAGGTATAGGCGAGCAGTACTTC. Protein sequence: CASSISQAGIGEQYF.

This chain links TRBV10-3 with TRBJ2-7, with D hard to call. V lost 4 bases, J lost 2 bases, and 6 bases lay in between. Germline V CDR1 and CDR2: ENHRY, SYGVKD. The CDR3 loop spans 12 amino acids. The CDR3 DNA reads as TGTGCCATCAGTGTTCAGGCCTACGAGCAGTACTTC. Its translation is CAISVQAYEQYF.

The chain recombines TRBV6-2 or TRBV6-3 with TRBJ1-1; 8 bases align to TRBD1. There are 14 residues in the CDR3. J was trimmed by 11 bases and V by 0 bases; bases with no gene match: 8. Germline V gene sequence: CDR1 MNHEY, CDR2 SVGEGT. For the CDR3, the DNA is TGTGCCAGCAGTTACTCGGGATCCAGGGGGCGCGCTTTCTTT. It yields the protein CASSYSGSRGRAFF.

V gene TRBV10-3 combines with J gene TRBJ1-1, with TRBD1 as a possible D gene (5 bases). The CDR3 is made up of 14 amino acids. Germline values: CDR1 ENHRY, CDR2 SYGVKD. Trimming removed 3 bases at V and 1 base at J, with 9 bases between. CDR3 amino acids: CAISEQVANTEAFF. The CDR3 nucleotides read TGTGCCATCAGTGAACAGGTCGCGAACACTGAAGCTTTCTTT.

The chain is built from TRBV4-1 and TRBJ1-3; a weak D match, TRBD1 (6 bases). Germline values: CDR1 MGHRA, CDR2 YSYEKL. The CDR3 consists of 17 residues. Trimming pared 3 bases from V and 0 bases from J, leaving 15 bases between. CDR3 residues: CASSHQAGTTSGNTIYF. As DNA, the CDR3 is TGCGCCAGCAGCCACCAGGCCGGGACAACCTCTGGAAACACCATATATTTT.

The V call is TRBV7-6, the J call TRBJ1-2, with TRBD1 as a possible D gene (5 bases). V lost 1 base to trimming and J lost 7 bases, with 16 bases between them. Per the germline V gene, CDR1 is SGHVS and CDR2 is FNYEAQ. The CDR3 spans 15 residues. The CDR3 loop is CASSLGGRVFAGYTF. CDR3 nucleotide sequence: TGTGCCAGCAGCTTAGGTGGCAGGGTGTTTGCTGGCTACACCTTC.

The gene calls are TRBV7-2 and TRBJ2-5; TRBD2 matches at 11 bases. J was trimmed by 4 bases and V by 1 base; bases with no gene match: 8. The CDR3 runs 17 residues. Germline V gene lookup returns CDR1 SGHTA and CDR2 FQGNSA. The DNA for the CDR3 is TGTGCCAGCAGCTTAGGGCTAGCGGGGGGCGGGATAGAGACCCAGTACTTC. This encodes CASSLGLAGGGIETQYF.

CDR3 amino acids: CAWSVMTTGELFF. The CDR3 DNA is TGTGCCTGGAGTGTAATGACTACCGGGGAGCTGTTTTTT. The chain links TRBV30 to TRBJ2-2, with unresolved D. Trimming removed 0 bases at V and 5 bases at J, with 7 bases between. This CDR3 has 13 residues. Germline CDR1 is GTSNPN and CDR2 is SVGIG (reference sequence).

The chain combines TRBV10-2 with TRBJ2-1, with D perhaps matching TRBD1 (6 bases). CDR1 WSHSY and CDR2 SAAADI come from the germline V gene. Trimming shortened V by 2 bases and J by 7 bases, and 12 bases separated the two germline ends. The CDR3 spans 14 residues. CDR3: CASSERQGRNEQFF. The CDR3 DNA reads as TGCGCCAGCAGTGAGCGGCAGGGGCGGAATGAGCAGTTCTTC.

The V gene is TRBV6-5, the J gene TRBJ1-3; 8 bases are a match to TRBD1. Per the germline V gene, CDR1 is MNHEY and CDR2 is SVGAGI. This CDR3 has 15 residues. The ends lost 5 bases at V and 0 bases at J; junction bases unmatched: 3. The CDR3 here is CASSPDRGSGNTIYF. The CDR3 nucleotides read TGTGCCAGCAGTCCCGACAGGGGCTCTGGAAACACCATATATTTT.

The CDR3 DNA reads as TGTGCCACCAGCAGAGATCCGTCGGGGGAAAACATTCAGTACTTC. Translation gives CATSRDPSGENIQYF. V gene TRBV15 combines with J gene TRBJ2-4; D perhaps matches TRBD2 (6 bases). From germline, CDR1 is LNHNV and CDR2 YYDKDF (reference sequence). The CDR3 runs to 15 residues. Trimming shortened V by 0 bases and J by 5 bases, and 11 bases separated the two germline ends.